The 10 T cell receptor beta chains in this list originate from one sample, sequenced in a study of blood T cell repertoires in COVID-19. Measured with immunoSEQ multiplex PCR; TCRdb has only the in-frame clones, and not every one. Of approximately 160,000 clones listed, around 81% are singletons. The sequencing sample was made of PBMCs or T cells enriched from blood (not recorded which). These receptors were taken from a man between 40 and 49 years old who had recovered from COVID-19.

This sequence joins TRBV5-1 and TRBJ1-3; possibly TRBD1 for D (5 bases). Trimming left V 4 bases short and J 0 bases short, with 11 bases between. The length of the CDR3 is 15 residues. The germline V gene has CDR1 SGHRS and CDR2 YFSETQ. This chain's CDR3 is CASSPGDSSGNTIYF. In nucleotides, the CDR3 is TGCGCCAGCAGCCCGGGTGACAGCTCTGGAAACACCATATATTTT. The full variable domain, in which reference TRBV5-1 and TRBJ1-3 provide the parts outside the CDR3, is KAGVTQTPRYLIKTRGQQVTLSCSPISGHRSVSWYQQTPGQGLQFLFEYFSETQRNKGNFPGRFSGRQFSNSRSEMNVSTLELGDSALYLCASSPGDSSGNTIYFGEGSWLTVV.

The CDR3 spells CASSPGGPGELFF. The CDR3, as DNA: TGCGCCAGCAGCCCAGGGGGCCCCGGGGAGCTGTTTTTT. The chain is built from TRBV5-1 and TRBJ2-2, with 8 bases that match TRBD1. Trimming removed 4 bases from V and 6 bases from J; junction bases left unmatched: 2. This CDR3 comprises 13 residues. Germline V lookup: CDR1 SGHRS, CDR2 YFSETQ.

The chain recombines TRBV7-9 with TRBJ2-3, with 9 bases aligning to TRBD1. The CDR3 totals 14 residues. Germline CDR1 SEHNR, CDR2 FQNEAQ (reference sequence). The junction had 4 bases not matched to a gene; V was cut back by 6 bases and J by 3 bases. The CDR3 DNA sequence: TGTGCCAGCAGAAAAGGGACAGGGACAGATACGCAGTATTTT. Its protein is CASRKGTGTDTQYF.

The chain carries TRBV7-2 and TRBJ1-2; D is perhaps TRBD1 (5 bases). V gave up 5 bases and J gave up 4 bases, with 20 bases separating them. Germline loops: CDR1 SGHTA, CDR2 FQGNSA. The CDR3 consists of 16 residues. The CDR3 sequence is CASSPQVGGAGYGYTF. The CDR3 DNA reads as TGTGCCAGCAGCCCCCAGGTCGGGGGTGCAGGCTATGGCTACACCTTC.

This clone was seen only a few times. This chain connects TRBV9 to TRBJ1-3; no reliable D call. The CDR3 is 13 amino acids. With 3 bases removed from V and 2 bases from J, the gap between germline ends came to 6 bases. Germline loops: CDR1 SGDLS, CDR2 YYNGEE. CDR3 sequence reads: CASSEIAGNTIYF. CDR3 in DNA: TGTGCCAGCAGCGAAATAGCTGGAAACACCATATATTTT.

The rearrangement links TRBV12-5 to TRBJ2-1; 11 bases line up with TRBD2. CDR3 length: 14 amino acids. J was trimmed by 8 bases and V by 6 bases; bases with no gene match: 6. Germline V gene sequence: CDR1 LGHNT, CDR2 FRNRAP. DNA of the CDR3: TGTGCTAGTGGCATTAGCGGGGGGGGAGATGAGCAGTTCTTC. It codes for CASGISGGGDEQFF.

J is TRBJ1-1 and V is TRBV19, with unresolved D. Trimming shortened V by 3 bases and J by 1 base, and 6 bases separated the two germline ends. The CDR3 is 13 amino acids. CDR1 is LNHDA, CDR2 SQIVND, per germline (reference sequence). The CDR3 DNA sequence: TGTGCCAGTAGTATTTCAGGGAACACTGAAGCTTTCTTT. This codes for CASSISGNTEAFF.

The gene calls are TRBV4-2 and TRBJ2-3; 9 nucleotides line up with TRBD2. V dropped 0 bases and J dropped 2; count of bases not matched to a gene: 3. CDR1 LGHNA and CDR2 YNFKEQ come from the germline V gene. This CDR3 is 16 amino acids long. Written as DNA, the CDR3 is TGTGCCAGCAGCCAAGATGGGACTAGCATCACAGATACGCAGTATTTT. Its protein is CASSQDGTSITDTQYF.

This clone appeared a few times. CDR3 DNA sequence: TGTGCCAGCAGGGCGGGGTCACCCTGGGGAAACACCATATATTTT. As protein: CASRAGSPWGNTIYF. The gene calls are TRBV5-8 and TRBJ1-3; no definite D call. V lost 5 bases and J lost 4, with 16 bases in between. The CDR3 length is 15 residues. CDR1 is SGHTS, CDR2 YDEGEE, per germline. Full variable domain (missing parts from reference TRBV5-8 and TRBJ1-3): EAGVTQSPTHLIKTRGQQATLRCSPISGHTSVYWYQQALGLGLQFLLWYDEGEERNRGNFPPRFSGRQFPNYSSELNVNALELEDSALYLCASRAGSPWGNTIYFGEGSWLTVV.

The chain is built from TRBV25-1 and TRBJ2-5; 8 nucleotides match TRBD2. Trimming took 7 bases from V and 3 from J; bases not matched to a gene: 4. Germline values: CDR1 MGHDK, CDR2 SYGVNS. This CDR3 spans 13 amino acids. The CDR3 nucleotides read TGTGCCAGCACGCGGGGGGCCGAAGAGACCCAGTACTTC. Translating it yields CASTRGAEETQYF.